This T cell receptor (beta chain) derives from a study of regulatory T cells in long-lasting Graves disease. Notes on the study in general: It was in persistent disease that TRBV28, TRBJ1-2 and TRBJ2-5 were favored.

Concerning this clonotype itself: Its antigen is not identified.

The time point denotes: persistent/refractory GD, antithyroid drugs over 5 years with positive TRAb. Extracted PBMC RNA gave rise to the TCR library. The CDR3 is 17 amino acids. Germline values: CDR1 LGHDT, CDR2 YNNKEL (reference sequence). Trimming shortened V by 0 bases and J by 4 bases, and 15 bases separated the two germline ends. Arm-PCR of CDR3 regions with iRepertoire HTBI primers generated TCR beta libraries. TCRdb re-called the multiplex PCR reads through MiXCR, storing one row per CDR3 protein. The sample lists approximately 400,000 distinct CDR3 sequences, approximately 25% occurring once. This receptor was taken from a woman in her forties with Graves disease. The source was peripheral blood mononuclear cells (PBMCs), collected when the disease was refractory, from a patient treated with antithyroid drugs. The chain is built from TRBV3-1 and TRBJ1-4; D perhaps matches TRBD1 (6 bases). CDR3 in DNA: TGTGCCAGCAGCCAAGATAGGGGGACGGGGGGTAATGAAAAACTGTTTTTT. Translating gives CASSQDRGTGGNEKLFF.